This T cell receptor (beta chain) was identified during a study of sequential checkpoint blockade in melanoma. The CDR3 totals 14 residues. Stated treatment: randomized to nivolumab then ipilimumab (arm A) or the reverse (arm B). Measured with immunoSEQ multiplex PCR; TCRdb has only the in-frame clones, and not every one. Here the sample spans roughly 10,000 clones, 57% being singletons. V is TRBV7-5 and J is TRBJ2-7; no DNA check was done on the table's D call, TRBD2. TRBV7-5 is a pseudogene locus. This TCR was recovered from a human donor with melanoma. The material sequenced was CD8+ T cells sorted from blood (inferred from file names), taken from a patient given nivolumab and ipilimumab in sequence. CDR3 bases: TGTGCCAGCAGCATTGTTGGGGGGGCGGGGGAGCAGTACTTC. Translated: CASSIVGGAGEQYF.